Shown below are 32 T cell receptor beta chains from a single sample sequenced in a study of blood T cell repertoires in COVID-19. TCRdb's table, derived via immunoSEQ multiplex PCR, lists solely in-frame clones and lacks some. The repertoire holds some 290,000 clones, with roughly 90% as singletons. Sequencing was done on a sample of peripheral blood. The receptors were gathered from a young woman with COVID-19, enrolled during active disease.

V is TRBV19 and J is TRBJ2-7, with D tentatively TRBD1 (6 bases). Per the germline V gene, CDR1 is LNHDA and CDR2 is SQIVND (reference sequence). Trimming removed 4 bases at V and 5 bases at J, with 12 bases between. CDR3 length equals 13 residues. The CDR3 DNA follows: TGTGCCAGTAGTACCCTCCAGGGGAACGAGCAGTACTTC. Amino acid sequence: CASSTLQGNEQYF.

The genes are TRBV3-1 (or the pseudogene TRBV3-2) and TRBJ2-5; TRBD2 might be the D (7 bases). Germline V gene data show CDR1 as LGHDT and CDR2 as YNNKEL (reference sequence). This CDR3 comprises 18 residues. V shed 3 bases and J shed 5 bases, with 25 bases lying between them. Written as DNA, the CDR3 is TGTGCCAGCAGCCAGAGTTGGCCGAGGGGGGGTGCCGAGGAGACCCAGTACTTC. It encodes CASSQSWPRGGAEETQYF.

J is TRBJ2-7 and V is TRBV20-1; D possibly corresponds to TRBD1 (5 bases). This CDR3 contains 11 residues. The V gene lost 6 bases and the J gene lost 3 bases, with 9 bases spanning the gap. Per germline, CDR1 DFQATT and CDR2 SNEGSKA (reference sequence). CDR3 bases: TGCAGTGCGTCTACAGGCTACGAGCAGTACTTC. It specifies CSASTGYEQYF.

V and J are TRBV28 and TRBJ1-2; D uncertain. CDR1 and CDR2 (germline): MDHEN, SYDVKM. V lost 6 bases and J 3 bases, leaving 11 bases between the germline ends. The CDR3 totals 13 residues. The CDR3 sequence: CASSLPNYYGYTF. In DNA form, the CDR3 reads TGTGCCAGCAGCCTACCGAATTACTATGGCTACACCTTC.

A note on this clone: Other nucleotide sequences in the sample specify the same CDR3. V usage is TRBV5-1 and J usage is TRBJ2-5; TRBD2 is a possible D gene (5 bases). The V and J ends lost 4 bases and 4 bases respectively, with 11 bases between them. The CDR3 is made up of 13 amino acids. The germline CDR1 and CDR2 sequences are SGHRS and YFSETQ. CDR3 amino acids: CASSPSGGETQYF. CDR3 nucleotide sequence: TGCGCCAGCAGCCCCAGTGGAGGAGAGACCCAGTACTTC. The variable domain in full, completed from reference TRBV5-1 and TRBJ2-5, reads KAGVTQTPRYLIKTRGQQVTLSCSPISGHRSVSWYQQTPGQGLQFLFEYFSETQRNKGNFPGRFSGRQFSNSRSEMNVSTLELGDSALYLCASSPSGGETQYFGPGTRLLVL.

The chain uses TRBV28 and TRBJ1-5; possible D gene TRBD1, 6 bases. This CDR3 is built from 14 residues. V gave up 5 bases and J gave up 0 bases, with 8 bases separating them. Germline values: CDR1 MDHEN, CDR2 SYDVKM. The CDR3 region is CASSNRDSNQPQHF. The CDR3 DNA reads TGTGCCAGCAGTAACAGGGATAGCAATCAGCCCCAGCATTTT.

CDR3 loop: CASSYVDAGQETQYF. The DNA of the CDR3 is TGTGCCAGCAGTTACGTCGACGCGGGTCAAGAGACCCAGTACTTC. The chain couples TRBV6-5 to TRBJ2-5, with a possible D match to TRBD2 (5 bases). Trimming removed 2 bases from V and 2 bases from J, with 12 bases in between. The CDR3 sequence is 15 residues long. Germline V gives CDR1 MNHEY, CDR2 SVGAGI.

The rearrangement links TRBV4-2 to TRBJ2-6; 9 bases align to TRBD1. The J segment lost 0 bases and the V segment lost 4 bases, leaving 10 bases of the junction unmatched. The CDR3 consists of 19 residues. CDR1 and CDR2 from the germline V gene are LGHNA and YNFKEQ. CDR3 protein: CASSRRGQGRSSGANVLTF. CDR3 nucleotide sequence: TGTGCCAGCAGCCGCAGGGGACAGGGACGGAGCTCTGGGGCCAACGTCCTGACTTTC.

The chain links TRBV27 to TRBJ2-7; D may be TRBD1 (6 bases). The CDR3 spans 16 residues. Trimming pared 5 bases from V and 2 bases from J, leaving 19 bases between. Germline CDR1 MNHEY, CDR2 SMNVEV (reference sequence). The CDR3 DNA is TGTGCCAGCAGTCCCTCGGTGGGACAAATCCCCTACGAGCAGTACTTC. It translates to CASSPSVGQIPYEQYF.

V is TRBV27 and J is TRBJ2-7; no definite D call. V was clipped by 2 bases and J by 5 bases, with 10 bases between them. Germline V CDR1 and CDR2: MNHEY, SMNVEV (reference sequence). This CDR3 region has 13 residues. Written as DNA, the CDR3 is TGTGCCAGCAGTTTAGGCAGGCATAACGAGCAGTACTTC. Translation gives CASSLGRHNEQYF.

V and J are TRBV27 and TRBJ2-7, with D hard to call. V was cut by 7 bases and J by 6 bases, with 22 bases left in between. CDR3 length: 15 amino acids. Germline V lookup: CDR1 MNHEY, CDR2 SMNVEV (reference sequence). The CDR3 sequence: CASTPILAWPIEQYF. The DNA of the CDR3 is TGTGCCAGCACCCCCATTTTGGCCTGGCCCATCGAGCAGTACTTC.

The rearrangement links TRBV5-1 to TRBJ1-1, with D possibly TRBD1 on 6 matching bases. From germline, CDR1 is SGHRS and CDR2 YFSETQ. The CDR3 runs 15 residues. Trimming cost V 3 bases and J 3 bases, with 15 bases left between them. CDR3 nucleotide sequence: TGCGCCAGCAGCTCTACAGGGCCCTCGGACACTGAAGCTTTCTTT. Translating gives CASSSTGPSDTEAFF. Together with reference TRBV5-1 and TRBJ1-1, the CDR3 gives the full variable domain: KAGVTQTPRYLIKTRGQQVTLSCSPISGHRSVSWYQQTPGQGLQFLFEYFSETQRNKGNFPGRFSGRQFSNSRSEMNVSTLELGDSALYLCASSSTGPSDTEAFFGQGTRLTVV.

The chain uses TRBV11-2 and TRBJ2-3; no reliable D call. The V gene's germline CDR1 is SGHAT and CDR2 FQNNGV. The CDR3 sequence is 17 residues long. The germline V and J ends were trimmed by 3 bases and 6 bases, with 22 bases remaining between them. The CDR3 nucleotides read TGTGCCAGCAGCTTTAGGTTTCAGAGGATATCCAAGGATACGCAGTATTTT. Residues: CASSFRFQRISKDTQYF.

This sequence joins TRBV6-5 and TRBJ2-7; TRBD1 matches at 9 bases. Germline V lookup: CDR1 MNHEY, CDR2 SVGAGI. The CDR3 is made up of 13 amino acids. J gave up 4 bases and V 7 bases, and 5 bases lay outside the gene matches. This chain's CDR3 is CASKQGARYEQYF. CDR3 in DNA: TGTGCCAGCAAACAGGGGGCGCGGTACGAGCAGTACTTC.

This CDR3 is CASSKRGASYNEQFF. The CDR3 bases are TGTGCCAGCAGCAAACGGGGGGCGTCCTACAATGAGCAGTTCTTC. This chain links TRBV21-1 with TRBJ2-1; no check of the table's D call, TRBD2, against the DNA was made. TRBV21-1 is noted as a pseudogene. The CDR3 totals 15 residues.

The chain employs TRBV9 and TRBJ2-5, with TRBD2 matching over 10 bases. CDR1 is SGDLS and CDR2 is YYNGEE in the germline V gene. This CDR3 spans 16 amino acids. V shed 5 bases, J shed 2 bases, and the junction held 9 bases outside the gene matches. The CDR3 bases are TGTGCCAGCAGTGATTTGGGACTAGCGCTACAAGAGACCCAGTACTTC. It specifies CASSDLGLALQETQYF.

This sequence joins TRBV28 and TRBJ1-5; D is unclear. Germline-derived CDR1 and CDR2 are MDHEN and SYDVKM. V shed 6 bases and J shed 6 bases, with 18 bases lying between them. This CDR3 contains 15 residues. CDR3 DNA sequence: TGTGCCAGCAGCCAAGTCCCCCACGGACTTCAGCCCCAGCATTTT. This sequence encodes CASSQVPHGLQPQHF.

The rearrangement joins TRBV4-2 to TRBJ1-5, with TRBD1 identical over 10 bases. Germline V gives CDR1 LGHNA, CDR2 YNFKEQ. The CDR3 extends over 17 amino acids. Trimming cost V 4 bases and J 7 bases; bases outside gene matches: 13. CDR3 sequence (DNA): TGTGCCAGCAGCCGCAAAACCGGGACAGGGGTCGGGCAGCCCCAGCATTTT. This translates into CASSRKTGTGVGQPQHF.

This chain uses TRBV5-4 with TRBJ1-6; 7 bases agree with TRBD1. CDR1 and CDR2 (germline): SGHNT, YYREEE (reference sequence). Losses at the gene ends were 2 bases for V and 6 bases for J; bases not matched to a gene: 5. The length of the CDR3 is 15 residues. The CDR3 sequence is CASSFSGTVNSPLHF. The CDR3 region has the DNA TGTGCCAGCAGCTTTTCGGGGACAGTTAATTCACCCCTCCACTTT. The entire variable domain, with the rest obtained from reference TRBV5-4 and TRBJ1-6, is as follows: ETGVTQSPTHLIKTRGQQVTLRCSSQSGHNTVSWYQQALGQGPQFIFQYYREEENGRGNFPPRFSGLQFPNYSSELNVNALELDDSALYLCASSFSGTVNSPLHFGNGTRLTVT.

J is TRBJ1-1 and V is TRBV28; TRBD1 matches at 8 bases. The junction had 8 bases not matched to a gene; V was cut back by 5 bases and J by 6 bases. The CDR3 is made up of 14 amino acids. Germline lookup yields CDR1 MDHEN and CDR2 SYDVKM. The CDR3 nucleotides read TGTGCCAGCAGTACTGACAGGGGTAGGGCTGAAGCTTTCTTT. Its translation: CASSTDRGRAEAFF.

V is TRBV3-1 (or the pseudogene TRBV3-2) and J is TRBJ1-6, with no clear D. The V end was cut by 1 base, the J end by 12 bases, with 10 bases between. Looked up from germline, CDR1 is LGHDT and CDR2 is YNNKEL (reference sequence). This CDR3 contains 13 residues. The CDR3 bases are TGTGCCAGCAGCCAAGTGGGAGGAATACCCCTCCACTTT. It specifies CASSQVGGIPLHF.

The V gene is TRBV5-1, the J gene TRBJ2-5, with TRBD2 matching 7 bases. Germline-derived CDR1 and CDR2 are SGHRS and YFSETQ. The CDR3 has 18 amino acids. V shed 0 bases and J 5 bases; nucleotides not matched to a gene: 16. Here the CDR3 DNA reads TGCGCCAGCAGCTTGGGGACCCAGCCCGTGACTAGCCTCGAGACCCAGTACTTC. Translation gives CASSLGTQPVTSLETQYF.

This clone was observed a few times. V is TRBV19 and J is TRBJ1-5; D not resolved. This CDR3 is 13 amino acids long. Germline V gene sequence: CDR1 LNHDA, CDR2 SQIVND (reference sequence). V shed 1 base and J shed 7 bases, with 8 bases lying between them. CDR3 in amino acids: CASSIVRSQPQHF. As DNA, the CDR3 is TGTGCCAGTAGTATAGTCCGGAGCCAGCCCCAGCATTTT. Full variable domain (rest looked up from reference TRBV19 and TRBJ1-5): DGGITQSPKYLFRKEGQNVTLSCEQNLNHDAMYWYRQDPGQGLRLIYYSQIVNDFQKGDIAEGYSVSREKKESFPLTVTSAQKNPTAFYLCASSIVRSQPQHFGDGTRLSIL.

A single count supports this clone. CDR3 sequence reads: CASSLRQLMNTEAFF. CDR3 nucleotides: TGTGCCAGCAGCTTGCGGCAGCTAATGAACACTGAAGCTTTCTTT. The genes are TRBV7-8 and TRBJ1-1; no definite D call. Germline V gene data show CDR1 as SGHVS and CDR2 as FQNEAQ. The CDR3 covers 15 residues. V shed 3 bases and J shed 0 bases, with 11 bases lying between them.

V and J are TRBV6-5 and TRBJ2-3; 9 bases align to TRBD2. This CDR3 is built from 15 residues. V gave up 2 bases and J gave up 1 base; unmatched junction bases: 1. CDR1 and CDR2 (germline): MNHEY, SVGAGI. CDR3 sequence reads: CASSYERGGTDTQYF. In nucleotides, the CDR3 is TGTGCCAGCAGTTACGAGCGGGGGGGCACAGATACGCAGTATTTT.

The chain carries TRBV5-4 and TRBJ1-6; 7 nucleotides match TRBD1. The CDR3 runs 16 residues. In germline, CDR1 is SGHNT, CDR2 YYREEE (reference sequence). V lost 0 bases and J lost 6; bases outside the gene matches: 6. The CDR3 coding sequence is TGTGCCAGCAGCTTGGCCGCAGGGGGAGGTAATTCACCCCTCCACTTT. As protein: CASSLAAGGGNSPLHF. The complete variable domain, with remaining parts taken from reference TRBV5-4 and TRBJ1-6, reads ETGVTQSPTHLIKTRGQQVTLRCSSQSGHNTVSWYQQALGQGPQFIFQYYREEENGRGNFPPRFSGLQFPNYSSELNVNALELDDSALYLCASSLAAGGGNSPLHFGNGTRLTVT.

Here the CDR3 reads CASSPDRNIYEQYF. The CDR3, as DNA: TGTGCCAGCAGCCCCGACAGGAATATCTACGAGCAGTACTTC. The genes are TRBV11-2 and TRBJ2-7; tentative D call: TRBD1 (6 bases). Germline lookup yields CDR1 SGHAT and CDR2 FQNNGV. The CDR3 consists of 14 residues. Trimming pared 5 bases from V and 3 bases from J, leaving 14 bases between.

This clone was observed once. The chain employs TRBV11-2 and TRBJ2-7; D gene uncertain. V was pared by 5 bases and J by 2 bases, with 13 bases between. The CDR3 consists of 14 residues. The germline CDR1 and CDR2 sequences are SGHAT and FQNNGV. The CDR3 is CASSHWARAYEQYF. The DNA for the CDR3 is TGTGCCAGCAGCCACTGGGCCCGAGCCTACGAGCAGTACTTC. The variable domain in full, with the rest retrieved from reference TRBV11-2 and TRBJ2-7, is EAGVAQSPRYKIIEKRQSVAFWCNPISGHATLYWYQQILGQGPKLLIQFQNNGVVDDSQLPKDRFSAERLKGVDSTLKIQPAKLEDSAVYLCASSHWARAYEQYFGPGTRLTVT.

CDR3 protein: CASSLSLAVPWGETQYF. CDR3 coding DNA: TGTGCCAGCAGCTTGTCTCTAGCGGTTCCCTGGGGGGAGACCCAGTACTTC. The chain combines TRBV7-9 with TRBJ2-5, with 7 bases aligning to TRBD2. V shed 3 bases, J shed 5 bases, and the junction held 15 bases outside the gene matches. This CDR3 is built from 17 residues. The germline V gene has CDR1 SEHNR and CDR2 FQNEAQ (reference sequence).

V usage is TRBV2 and J usage is TRBJ2-1, with TRBD1 matching 8 bases. The CDR3 runs to 13 residues. Germline V CDR1 and CDR2: SNHLY, FYNNEI. Trimming at V came to 6 bases and at J to 12 bases, leaving 10 bases not matched to a gene. In DNA form, the CDR3 reads TGTGCCAGCAGCCACAGGGGGGTTGGGAGGCAGTTCTTC. Amino acid sequence: CASSHRGVGRQFF. Using reference TRBV2 and TRBJ2-1 for the parts outside the CDR3, the full variable domain is EPEVTQTPSHQVTQMGQEVILRCVPISNHLYFYWYRQILGQKVEFLVSFYNNEISEKSEIFDDQFSVERPDGSNFTLKIRSTKLEDSAMYFCASSHRGVGRQFFGPGTRLTVL.

The genes are TRBV18 and TRBJ1-3, with D unresolved. This CDR3 has 13 residues. V dropped 10 bases and J dropped 0 bases, with 10 bases sitting between them. The germline V gene encodes CDR1 KGHSH and CDR2 LQKENI. Here the CDR3 reads CATEELSGNTIYF. The DNA for the CDR3 is TGTGCCACCGAAGAACTCTCTGGAAACACCATATATTTT.

The chain has TRBV7-9 and TRBJ1-1; 7 positions match TRBD1. The ends lost 8 bases at V and 8 bases at J; junction bases unmatched: 5. CDR1 SEHNR and CDR2 FQNEAQ come from the germline V gene (reference sequence). CDR3 length: 11 residues. In nucleotides, the CDR3 is TGTGCCAGCGCTAGGACAGGAGAAGCTTTCTTT. This gives the protein CASARTGEAFF.